This entry describes one T cell receptor (beta chain). Sequenced by immunoSEQ multiplex PCR; TCRdb stores in-frame clones only, minus some. The table records some 42,000 clones, 70% to 90% of them present only once. This CDR3 contains 13 residues. Germline lookup yields CDR1 SGHDT and CDR2 YYEEEE. Trimming took off 2 bases at V and 6 bases at J, with 8 bases between the two ends. This sample is part of a study of blood T cell repertoires in COVID-19. Overall study: Nucleic acid was either cDNA or gDNA, and it came from T cells, B-cell-depleted T cells, or PBMCs.

The sample was peripheral blood. The chain combines TRBV5-6 with TRBJ2-2; possible D gene TRBD1, 6 bases. The TCR comes from a human donor in a cohort sampled during active COVID-19. CDR3 sequence (DNA): TGTGCCAGCAGCTTCCCAGGGGCCGGGGAGCTGTTTTTT. This gives the protein CASSFPGAGELFF.